Presented here are 4 T cell receptor beta chains from one specimen sequenced in a study of cytomegalovirus exposure and HLA in healthy donors. PCR primers comprised 60 Vbeta and 13 Jbeta primers. Generated by immunoSEQ multiplex PCR, the TCRdb table keeps only in-frame clones and is missing some. Among approximately 150,000 clones listed, over 8% were seen once. The material sequenced was PBMCs. The receptors were sampled from a male donor in good health and CMV-seronegative.

This chain joins TRBV21-1 and TRBJ1-1. TRBV21-1 is a pseudogene segment. This CDR3 is built from 13 residues. The CDR3 spells CASSKALRTEAFF. The CDR3 DNA reads TGTGCCAGCAGCAAAGCGCTCCGGACTGAAGCTTTCTTT.

This sequence joins TRBV19 and TRBJ1-2; no firm D call. Trimming shortened V by 7 bases and J by 0 bases, and 12 bases separated the two germline ends. Germline CDR1 and CDR2: LNHDA and SQIVND (reference sequence). CDR3 length: 14 amino acids. CDR3 DNA: TGTGCCAGTACCTCGGTTTCCCCTAACTATGGCTACACCTTC. It yields the protein CASTSVSPNYGYTF.

In this sample, this clone turned up a few times. The rearrangement joins TRBV28 to TRBJ1-5, with D unresolved. Trimming removed 5 bases from V and 4 bases from J, with 21 bases in between. Germline V gene lookup returns CDR1 MDHEN and CDR2 SYDVKM. CDR3 length: 17 amino acids. CDR3 sequence reads: CASSIPQAAESNQPQHF. The CDR3 DNA follows: TGTGCCAGCAGTATCCCCCAGGCAGCGGAATCGAATCAGCCCCAGCATTTT.

There are a few counts of this clone. The J gene is TRBJ2-5, the V gene TRBV5-1; D is possibly TRBD1 (5 bases). This CDR3 contains 13 residues. The ends were cut back, 1 base at V and 7 bases at J, with 11 bases in the middle. CDR1 is SGHRS, CDR2 YFSETQ, per germline. The CDR3 DNA follows: TGCGCCAGCAGCTTGATAGGGGATGGGACCCAGTACTTC. Protein: CASSLIGDGTQYF.